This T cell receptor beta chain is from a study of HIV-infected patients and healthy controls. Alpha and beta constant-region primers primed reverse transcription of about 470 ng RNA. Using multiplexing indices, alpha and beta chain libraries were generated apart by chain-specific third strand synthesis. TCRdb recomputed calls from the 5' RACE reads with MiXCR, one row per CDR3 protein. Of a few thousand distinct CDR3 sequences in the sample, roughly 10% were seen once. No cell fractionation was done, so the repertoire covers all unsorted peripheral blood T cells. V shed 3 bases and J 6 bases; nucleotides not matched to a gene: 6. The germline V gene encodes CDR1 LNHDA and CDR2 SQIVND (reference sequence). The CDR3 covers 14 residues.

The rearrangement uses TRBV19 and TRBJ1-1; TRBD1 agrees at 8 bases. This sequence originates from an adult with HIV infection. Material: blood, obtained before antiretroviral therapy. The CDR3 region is CASSIDRGLAEAFF. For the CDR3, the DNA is TGTGCCAGTAGTATTGACAGGGGATTGGCTGAAGCTTTCTTT.